The present TCR beta chain was sequenced within a study of blood T cells in healthy people across ages (dated by TCRdb to 2014 to 2015). In terms of the full investigation: In model experiments, template switching captured about one uniquely barcoded TCR beta cDNA molecule for every two T cells. Age-related changes in TCR beta repertoire diversity were measured in the study by deep sequencing normalized with unique cDNA molecular identifiers. To avoid experimental bias, donors of different ages were spread randomly across the sequencing lanes. Using the same blood draw, the study looked at two additional independent replicas of 1 million unique cDNA reads for two donors, one aged 18 to 30 and the other aged 80 or older. The donors were divided into four age groups: young (average approximately 16 years), middle-aged (about 40), aged (62) and long-lived (roughly 82).

Worth noting for this clonotype: There is no known antigen for this receptor. No base-level quality is on record; no much larger clone is a single base apart.

Donors were around 37 systemically healthy Caucasian individuals from Russia aged roughly 6 to 90 years. Each donor gave ten milliliters of peripheral blood, collected into EDTA-treated Vacutainer tubes. Ficoll-Paque density-gradient centrifugation was used to isolate PBMCs, with at least 7 million per sample. Total RNA, at least 5.5 micrograms per sample, was extracted from PBMCs with Trizol reagent. For every donor, an aliquot of PBMCs went through flow cytometry to measure the percentages of naive CD45RAhigh/CD27high T cells. The library came from 5' RACE. Sequencing was carried out with an Illumina HiSeq 2500. A second roughly 6 to 12 cycle PCR used a sample-barcoded 5' primer and a J-beta primer mix. A unique molecular identifier was introduced onto each TCR beta cDNA molecule by a template-switch 5' adaptor carrying 12 random nucleotides. Each sample yielded at least 2.5 million CDR3-containing paired-end reads. First-strand cDNA synthesis was performed from all RNA using the Mint cDNA synthesis kit, with priming by a TRBC-specific oligonucleotide. Following uracil-DNA glycosylase treatment, all cDNA underwent a first 18-cycle PCR with the universal primers M1SS and BC2_uni_R. The authors processed their data as follows. For normalization, 1 million high-quality reads, each with a distinct molecular identifier, were randomly selected from each sample. Instead of being binned into consensus sequences, reads with shared molecular identifiers were discarded. MiTCR, run with a Q25 quality threshold and the strictest error-elimination algorithm, handled CDR3 identification, clonotype clustering and error correction. Lower-bound total TCR beta diversity was estimated with a nonparametric unseen species model using Euler transformation. TCRdb passed the public sequencing reads through fastp at Q25 and MiXCR, retaining productive beta sequences. Identical CDR3 proteins give one entry, which carries the most common genes and DNA. The V and J calls, along with clone size, are taken from TCRdb and not from the paper's own processing. This sample gives 550,000 to 600,000 distinct CDR3 sequences in total; about 45% of them show up just once. Under 30% of the sample belongs to the ten largest clones.

What the authors observed across the whole study: The long-lived group showed more naive CD4+ T cells, fewer expanded clones and increased TCR diversity than the aged group, suggesting age selection. Donor CMV infection status was unknown, potentially confounding age-related changes in expanded clonotypes. Conclusive comparison of naive and antigen-experienced compartments was prevented by the profiling of bulk unsorted PBMCs. Estimates of total diversity based on one million sequenced T cells were considered lower bounds and underestimates. Observed TCR beta diversity per million T cells fell roughly linearly with age, and a significant reduction was already apparent by age around 44. There was a strong correlation between observed TCR beta diversity and the percentage of naive T cells measured by flow cytometry.

Sequenced material: blood. This TCR came from a man older than 75 in good health.

The DNA sequence is given as TGTGCCAGTAGCTCAGGGGCCTCGGGGGAGCGCCAGTTCTTC. This gives the protein CASSSGASGERQFF. The V gene is TRBV19 and the J gene is TRBJ2-1, with the D gene tentatively TRBD1 or TRBD2, based on 6 matching bases in each. Inclusive of the bounding cysteine and phenylalanine, the CDR3 is 14 residues long. Of all the DNA, just the CDR3 is kept, 42 bases in frame from base 1. From a lookup of the germline V gene (reference sequence), CDR1 and CDR2 are LNHDA and SQIVND. V and J are truncated by 6 bases and 13 bases respectively, leaving an intervening sequence of 22 bases. Supplemented by the reference TRBV19 and TRBJ2-1 proteins around the CDR3, the complete variable domain is DGGITQSPKYLFRKEGQNVTLSCEQNLNHDAMYWYRQDPGQGLRLIYYSQIVNDFQKGDIAEGYSVSREKKESFPLTVTSAQKNPTAFYLCASSSGASGERQFFGPGTRLTVL.